These T cell receptor beta chains were read from a single sample in a study of blood T cell repertoires in COVID-19. Data came from immunoSEQ multiplex PCR; TCRdb stores just in-frame clones and leaves some out. In the table there are 260,000 or so clones, approximately 84% of which are singletons. Sample: peripheral blood. These receptors came from a human donor in a cohort sampled during active COVID-19. The CDR3 runs from the conserved cysteine through the conserved F or W. The D gene is left open where the match is weak. Only some rows state a clone size, as once, few, many or a class for expanded clones.

>-|TRBJ2-3|-|TRBV15
CATSDWPSPTDTQYF
TGTGCCACCAGCGATTGGCCTAGCCCCACAGATACGCAGTATTTT
>TRBD1|TRBJ1-1|-|TRBV7-9
CASSRSSTGLITEAFF
TGTGCCAGCAGCCGCTCATCGACAGGGCTGATCACTGAAGCTTTCTTT
>-|TRBJ2-2|many|TRBV7-9
CASSFQGTANTGELFF
TGTGCCAGCAGCTTCCAGGGGACCGCGAACACCGGGGAGCTGTTTTTT
>-|TRBJ1-1|-|TRBV7-3
CASSLQGMGIGEAFF
TGTGCCAGCAGCTTGCAGGGGATGGGGATTGGTGAAGCTTTCTTT
>TRBD1|TRBJ1-2|-|TRBV27
CASSSPGGSDYGYTF
TGTGCCAGCAGTTCTCCAGGGGGTAGCGACTATGGCTACACCTTC
>-|TRBJ2-3|-|TRBV27
CASSLSRAPTDTQYF
TGTGCCAGCAGTTTATCGAGGGCCCCCACAGATACGCAGTATTTT
>TRBD2|TRBJ2-1|once|TRBV5-1
CASSLLAGGPNEQFF
TGCGCCAGCAGCTTGCTAGCGGGAGGGCCAAATGAGCAGTTCTTC
>-|TRBJ2-2|-|TRBV5-4
CASSPIGRGTGELFF
TGTGCCAGCAGCCCCATCGGGCGGGGCACCGGGGAGCTGTTTTTT
>TRBD2|TRBJ2-1|-|TRBV10-1
CASSEYGISGSSEQFF
TGCGCCAGCAGTGAGTACGGTATTAGCGGGAGTAGTGAGCAGTTCTTC
>-|TRBJ1-1|many|TRBV10-2
CASLRGNTEAFF
TGCGCCAGCCTAAGGGGAAACACTGAAGCTTTCTTT
>-|TRBJ2-3|-|TRBV5-1
CASRTRAIDTDTQYF
TGCGCCAGCAGGACCCGAGCGATAGACACAGATACGCAGTATTTT
>-|TRBJ2-7|-|TRBV28
CASSRGAEQYF
TGTGCCAGCAGCCGGGGAGCCGAGCAGTACTTC
>-|TRBJ1-2|-|TRBV7-8
CASSLRGGSTNWNNYGYTF
TGTGCCAGCAGCTTACGAGGCGGGTCCACCAACTGGAATAACTATGGCTACACCTTC
>-|TRBJ2-3|once|TRBV18
CASSSTPGSTDTQYF
TGTGCCAGCTCGTCAACACCGGGGAGCACAGATACGCAGTATTTT
>-|TRBJ2-3|-|TRBV7-2
CASSLGRRPADTQYF
TGTGCCAGCAGCCTAGGGAGGAGACCCGCAGATACGCAGTATTTT
>TRBD2|TRBJ2-5|-|TRBV11-3
CASSSGLAGGPVETQYF
TGTGCCAGCAGCTCCGGACTAGCGGGGGGGCCCGTCGAGACCCAGTACTTC
>-|TRBJ1-4|-|TRBV15
CATSNRGVQEKLFF
TGTGCCACCAGCAACCGGGGGGTTCAGGAAAAACTGTTTTTT
>-|TRBJ1-5|-|TRBV5-1
CASSPTPGVQPQHF
TGCGCCAGCAGCCCCACCCCCGGAGTTCAGCCCCAGCATTTT
>-|TRBJ2-7|-|TRBV11-2
CASSLGRVYEQYF
TGTGCCAGCAGCTTAGGTCGCGTCTACGAGCAGTACTTC
>-|TRBJ1-2|-|TRBV6-1
CASSEGIGAYGYTF
TGTGCCAGCAGTGAAGGTATAGGGGCCTATGGCTACACCTTC
>TRBD1|TRBJ2-5|-|TRBV6-2/TRBV6-3
CASSWTGASGTQYF
TGTGCCAGCAGTTGGACAGGGGCCTCCGGGACCCAGTACTTC
>-|TRBJ1-2|-|TRBV5-1
CASSAAGHGYTF
TGCGCCAGCAGCGCCGCAGGGCATGGCTACACCTTC
>TRBD2|TRBJ2-2|-|TRBV3-1/TRBV3-2
CASSQASGKGGELFF
TGTGCCAGCAGCCAAGCTAGCGGGAAGGGCGGGGAGCTGTTTTTT
>-|TRBJ2-5|-|TRBV7-6
CASSLAGSVYQETQYF
TGTGCCAGCAGCTTAGCCGGGAGCGTATACCAAGAGACCCAGTACTTC
>-|TRBJ2-7|few|TRBV7-3
CASSVTGSYEQYF
TGTGCCAGCAGCGTCACAGGGTCCTACGAGCAGTACTTC
>-|TRBJ2-7|-|TRBV10-1
CASTEGFGREQYF
TGCGCCAGCACGGAGGGCTTCGGACGCGAGCAGTACTTC
>TRBD2|TRBJ2-1|-|TRBV25-1
CASSEIGTSGEQFF
TGTGCCAGCTCCGAGATTGGGACTAGCGGTGAGCAGTTCTTC
>-|TRBJ2-5|-|TRBV4-2
CASSQDVADTRLMAGHQETQYF
TGTGCCAGCAGCCAAGATGTCGCAGATACGCGACTAATGGCGGGACACCAAGAGACCCAGTACTTC
>-|TRBJ2-1|-|TRBV5-4
CASSLGLISGTTEQFF
TGTGCCAGCAGCTTGGGATTAATTTCCGGGACAACCGAGCAGTTCTTC
>-|TRBJ2-2|few|TRBV9
CASSPDRRERSGELFF
TGTGCCAGCAGCCCCGACAGAAGAGAGAGGTCCGGGGAGCTGTTTTTT
>TRBD2|TRBJ2-3|-|TRBV7-3
CASSLGLAGRTDTQYF
TGTGCCAGCAGCTTAGGGCTAGCGGGTCGCACAGATACGCAGTATTTT
>-|TRBJ1-2|-|TRBV28
CASSLLAVNYGYTF
TGTGCCAGCAGTTTATTGGCAGTTAACTATGGCTACACCTTC
>TRBD1|TRBJ2-7|-|TRBV7-9
CASSLVGTGGSEQYF
TGTGCCAGCAGCTTAGTGGGGACAGGGGGTTCCGAGCAGTACTTC
>TRBD2|TRBJ2-1|-|TRBV5-1
CASSSGLAGGPGNEKQFF
TGCGCCAGCAGTTCAGGACTAGCGGGAGGGCCGGGCAATGAGAAGCAGTTCTTC
>TRBD1|TRBJ1-2|few|TRBV7-2
CASSGQGDYGYTF
TGTGCCAGCAGCGGACAGGGTGACTATGGCTACACCTTC
>-|TRBJ1-1|-|TRBV14
CASSYQGSRTEAFF
TGTGCCAGCAGCTATCAGGGCTCACGGACTGAAGCTTTCTTT
>TRBD1|TRBJ2-3|-|TRBV6-6
CASIPRTGSDTQYF
TGTGCCAGCATCCCTAGGACAGGATCAGATACGCAGTATTTT
>TRBD1|TRBJ1-3|-|TRBV5-1
CASSLEGTGPYSGNTIYF
TGCGCCAGCAGCTTGGAGGGGACAGGTCCCTACTCTGGAAACACCATATATTTT
>TRBD2|TRBJ2-3|-|TRBV5-1
CASSPEGRTSATDTQYF
TGCGCCAGCAGCCCGGAAGGGAGGACTAGCGCCACAGATACGCAGTATTTT
>-|TRBJ1-6|-|TRBV19
CASSLGPGDSPLHF
TGTGCCAGTAGTTTGGGGCCAGGGGATTCACCCCTCCACTTT
>-|TRBJ2-7|-|TRBV10-2
CASSAGGTYEQYF
TGCGCCAGCAGTGCCGGCGGTACCTACGAGCAGTACTTC
>-|TRBJ2-5|-|TRBV28
CASSFLETQYF
TGTGCCAGCAGTTTTCTCGAGACCCAGTACTTC
>-|TRBJ2-7|-|TRBV10-2
CASSEEGAYEQYF
TGCGCCAGCAGTGAGGAGGGGGCCTACGAGCAGTACTTC
>TRBD1|TRBJ2-1|-|TRBV5-1
CASSLSGTGVGNEQFF
TGCGCCAGCAGCCTATCCGGGACAGGGGTGGGAAATGAGCAGTTCTTC
>-|TRBJ2-1|few|TRBV12-3/TRBV12-4
CASSELGSGEQFF
TGTGCCAGCAGTGAACTAGGCTCTGGTGAGCAGTTCTTC
>TRBD1|TRBJ1-2|-|TRBV6-5
CASTRTGLWGYTF
TGTGCCAGCACAAGGACAGGGTTATGGGGCTACACCTTC
>TRBD1|TRBJ1-1|-|TRBV25-1
CASSDSGTGKTEAFF
TGTGCCAGCAGTGACTCCGGGACAGGGAAGACTGAAGCTTTCTTT
>-|TRBJ2-2|-|TRBV9
CASSADATSGTGELFF
TGTGCCAGCAGCGCGGATGCAACTTCAGGCACCGGGGAGCTGTTTTTT
>TRBD1|TRBJ2-3|-|TRBV24-1
CATSGLGQGRYSPTDTQYF
TGTGCCACCAGTGGTCTGGGACAGGGGCGCTATTCCCCCACAGATACGCAGTATTTT
>-|TRBJ1-6|-|TRBV5-6
CASSADSFNSPLHF
TGTGCCAGCAGCGCGGACAGCTTTAATTCACCCCTCCACTTT
>TRBD2|TRBJ2-3|-|TRBV3-1/TRBV3-2
CASSHGGGAGDTQYF
TGTGCCAGCAGCCACGGCGGGGGGGCGGGTGATACGCAGTATTTT
>-|TRBJ1-5|few|TRBV21-1
CASSGKRGCGYSNQPQHF
TGTGCCAGCAGCGGAAAAAGGGGCTGCGGTTATAGCAATCAGCCCCAGCATTTT